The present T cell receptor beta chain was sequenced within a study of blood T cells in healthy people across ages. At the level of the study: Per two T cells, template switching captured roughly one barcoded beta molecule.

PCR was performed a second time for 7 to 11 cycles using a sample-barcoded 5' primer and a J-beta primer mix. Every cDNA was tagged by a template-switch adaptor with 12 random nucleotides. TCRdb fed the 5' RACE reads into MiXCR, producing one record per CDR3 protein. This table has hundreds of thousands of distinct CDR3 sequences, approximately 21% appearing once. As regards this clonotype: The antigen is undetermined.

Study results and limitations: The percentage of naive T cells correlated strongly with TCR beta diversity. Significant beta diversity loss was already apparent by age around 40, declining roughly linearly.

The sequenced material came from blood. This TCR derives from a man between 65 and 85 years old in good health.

The CDR3 DNA sequence: TGCGCCAGCAGCGCAGACTCTTCTGGGGCCAACGTCCTGACTTTC. As protein: CASSADSSGANVLTF. The chain combines TRBV5-1 with TRBJ2-6; D unresolved. Germline CDR1 and CDR2: SGHRS and YFSETQ. The CDR3 is 15 amino acids. The V gene lost 4 bases and the J gene lost 1 base, with 9 bases spanning the gap.